One and the same sample provided the 27 T cell receptor beta chains below, sequenced in a study of blood T cell repertoires in COVID-19. Profiling relied on immunoSEQ multiplex PCR, and the TCRdb table lists in-frame clones only, not all of them. Of 87,000 or so clones detected, about nine tenths appear once; the ten largest clones hold 5.5% to 8%. Sequences were obtained from peripheral blood. The receptors here all came from a man between 18 and 35 years old with COVID-19, enrolled during active disease.

This chain links TRBV27 with TRBJ2-5, with D tentatively TRBD1 (5 bases). Germline CDR1 and CDR2: MNHEY and SMNVEV (reference sequence). V gave up 3 bases and J gave up 1 base, with 12 bases separating them. CDR3 length: 15 residues. CDR3 in amino acids: CASSFGAGFQETQYF. CDR3 sequence (DNA): TGTGCCAGCAGTTTTGGGGCAGGCTTCCAAGAGACCCAGTACTTC.

This chain joins TRBV19 and TRBJ1-1; D gene ambiguous. Trimming shortened V by 4 bases and J by 3 bases, and 9 bases separated the two germline ends. The germline CDR1 and CDR2 sequences are LNHDA and SQIVND (reference sequence). The CDR3 totals 13 residues. CDR3 region: CASSNVPDTEAFF. DNA for the CDR3: TGTGCCAGTAGTAATGTCCCGGACACTGAAGCTTTCTTT.

The V and J genes are TRBV3-1 (or the pseudogene TRBV3-2) and TRBJ2-7; no firm D call. The germline V gene encodes CDR1 LGHDT and CDR2 YNNKEL (reference sequence). V was cut by 2 bases and J by 5 bases, with 16 bases left in between. CDR3 length: 15 residues. CDR3 sequence reads: CASSQFRSTRDEQYF. DNA of the CDR3: TGTGCCAGCAGCCAATTCCGCTCGACCCGGGACGAGCAGTACTTC.

The chain recombines TRBV7-2 with TRBJ2-5; 9 nucleotides agree with TRBD1. J was trimmed by 5 bases and V by 5 bases; bases with no gene match: 6. The CDR3 has 14 residues. From germline, CDR1 is SGHTA and CDR2 FQGNSA. The DNA of the CDR3 is TGTGCCAGCAGCCTTTACAGGGGGCGGGAGACCCAGTACTTC. Translation: CASSLYRGRETQYF.

Details on this clone: The junction does not match germline at one end; this may be a read error. The chain employs TRBV28 and TRBJ1-4; 10 bases line up with TRBD1. Germline CDR1 reads MDHEN; CDR2 reads SYDVKM. The CDR3 consists of 17 residues. In DNA form, the CDR3 reads TGTGCCAGCAGCGCAGCCACCTGGGACAGGGGTAATGAAAAACTGCTTTTT. It specifies CASSAATWDRGNEKLLF.

The rearrangement uses TRBV15 and TRBJ2-7; 14 bases are shared with TRBD2. From germline, CDR1 is LNHNV and CDR2 YYDKDF (reference sequence). The CDR3 runs to 19 residues. V trimming: 3 bases; J trimming: 0 bases; junction bases outside the gene matches: 10. The CDR3 reads CATSRTPGLAGEGSYEQYF. For the CDR3, the DNA is TGTGCCACCAGCAGGACCCCGGGACTAGCGGGAGAGGGCTCCTACGAGCAGTACTTC. The variable domain in full, completed from reference TRBV15 and TRBJ2-7, reads DAMVIQNPRYQVTQFGKPVTLSCSQTLNHNVMYWYQQKSSQAPKLLFHYYDKDFNNEADTPDNFQSRRPNTSFCFLDIRSPGLGDTAMYLCATSRTPGLAGEGSYEQYFGPGTRLTVT.

This chain connects TRBV9 to TRBJ2-3; weak D call: TRBD1 (5 bases). Germline V gives CDR1 SGDLS, CDR2 YYNGEE. The CDR3 is 15 amino acids. Trimming took off 4 bases at V and 1 base at J, with 13 bases between the two ends. DNA of the CDR3: TGTGCCAGCAGCCCCCGGACACCCCGCACAGATACGCAGTATTTT. Its translation is CASSPRTPRTDTQYF. Combining the CDR3 with reference TRBV9 and TRBJ2-3 gives the whole variable domain DSGVTQTPKHLITATGQRVTLRCSPRSGDLSVYWYQQSLDQGLQFLIQYYNGEERAKGNILERFSAQQFPDLHSELNLSSLELGDSALYFCASSPRTPRTDTQYFGPGTRLTVL.

The V call is TRBV7-9, the J call TRBJ2-7; D is possibly TRBD2 (5 bases). V lost 6 bases and J lost 0, with 15 bases in between. This CDR3 contains 15 residues. Germline-derived CDR1 and CDR2 are SEHNR and FQNEAQ (reference sequence). The CDR3 reads CASSKSGAGSYEQYF. The CDR3 DNA is TGTGCCAGCAGTAAAAGCGGTGCGGGCTCCTACGAGCAGTACTTC.

The J gene is TRBJ2-5, the V gene TRBV7-6; 7 nucleotides align to TRBD1. CDR1 is SGHVS, CDR2 FNYEAQ, per germline. The CDR3 has 15 residues. V lost 6 bases, J lost 5 bases, and 12 bases stayed unmatched. CDR3 protein: CASRRLGQAGETQYF. The CDR3 DNA is TGTGCCAGCAGGCGTTTAGGACAGGCTGGGGAGACCCAGTACTTC.

The chain has TRBV18 and TRBJ2-1, with 12 bases matching TRBD2. Germline V lookup: CDR1 KGHSH, CDR2 LQKENI. Trimming cost V 3 bases and J 7 bases; bases outside gene matches: 4. The CDR3 sequence is 15 residues long. CDR3 coding DNA: TGTGCCAGCTCACCTTTCGGGACTAGCGGGAATGAGCAGTTCTTC. It yields the protein CASSPFGTSGNEQFF.

The chain is built from TRBV27 and TRBJ2-3; TRBD2 is a possible D gene (5 bases). Germline-derived CDR1 and CDR2 are MNHEY and SMNVEV (reference sequence). V was shortened by 5 bases and J by 3 bases, with 9 bases between the two germline ends. This CDR3 is 13 amino acids long. The CDR3: CASSLRETDTQYF. CDR3 in DNA: TGTGCCAGCAGTCTGAGGGAGACAGATACGCAGTATTTT.

The chain uses TRBV16 and TRBJ1-5, with 8 bases matching TRBD1. CDR1 and CDR2 (germline): KGHSY, FQNENV. The CDR3 has 14 amino acids. The J segment lost 7 bases and the V segment lost 4 bases, leaving 6 bases of the junction unmatched. The CDR3 sequence: CASSPGQGGQPQHF. CDR3 DNA sequence: TGTGCCAGCAGCCCCGGACAGGGAGGGCAGCCCCAGCATTTT.

This clone was detected once. The chain recombines TRBV7-8 with TRBJ1-1, with TRBD1 identical over 10 bases. V was pared by 5 bases and J by 6 bases, with 9 bases of the junction left unmatched. The germline gives CDR1 SGHVS, CDR2 FQNEAQ. This CDR3 has 15 amino acids. The chain's CDR3 is CASSRDRGLLAEAFF. Here the CDR3 DNA reads TGTGCCAGCAGCCGGGACAGGGGACTTTTGGCTGAAGCTTTCTTT.

Here the CDR3 DNA reads TGTGCCAGCAGCTTAGCTCCAGAGGATTATGGCTACACCTTC. It encodes CASSLAPEDYGYTF. The rearrangement links TRBV11-1 to TRBJ1-2, with D uncertain. Germline-derived CDR1 and CDR2 are SGHAT and FQDESV (reference sequence). The CDR3 extends over 14 amino acids. Trimming took off 0 bases at V and 5 bases at J, with 10 bases between the two ends.

The sample holds one count of this clone. This sequence joins TRBV6-2 or TRBV6-3 and TRBJ2-7, with 9 bases fitting TRBD1. V was clipped by 4 bases and J by 5 bases; unmatched bases: 6. This CDR3 has 14 residues. CDR1 is MNHEY and CDR2 is SVGEGT in the germline V gene. The CDR3, as DNA: TGTGCCAGCAGTTCTCCGGGACAGGGAAACGAGCAGTACTTC. It encodes CASSSPGQGNEQYF.

This clone appeared a single time. The chain joins TRBV30 to TRBJ2-7; 7 nucleotides match TRBD1. CDR1 is GTSNPN, CDR2 SVGIG, per germline (reference sequence). This CDR3 region has 12 residues. Unmatched junction bases numbered 8, after V lost 8 bases and J lost 4 bases. For the CDR3, the DNA is TGTGCCACCACGACAGGGAATTACGAGCAGTACTTC. Amino acid sequence: CATTTGNYEQYF.

The chain uses TRBV27 and TRBJ1-2; maybe TRBD1 (5 bases). The V and J ends lost 0 bases and 7 bases respectively, with 18 bases between them. Germline lookup yields CDR1 MNHEY and CDR2 SMNVEV (reference sequence). The CDR3 covers 16 residues. CDR3 bases: TGTGCCAGCAGTTTATCTCCCGGGGGTTTTTACTCTGGCTACACCTTC. Protein product: CASSLSPGGFYSGYTF.

The chain is built from TRBV19 and TRBJ2-3, with 10 bases fitting TRBD1. The V and J ends lost 5 bases and 3 bases, in that order; junction bases with no gene match: 2. This CDR3 has 14 amino acids. Germline values: CDR1 LNHDA, CDR2 SQIVND (reference sequence). The CDR3 sequence is CASSWTGGTDTQYF. The CDR3 DNA follows: TGTGCCAGTAGTTGGACAGGGGGGACAGATACGCAGTATTTT. Looking up the rest from reference TRBV19 and TRBJ2-3 gives the full variable domain: DGGITQSPKYLFRKEGQNVTLSCEQNLNHDAMYWYRQDPGQGLRLIYYSQIVNDFQKGDIAEGYSVSREKKESFPLTVTSAQKNPTAFYLCASSWTGGTDTQYFGPGTRLTVL.

The genes are TRBV11-2 and TRBJ2-5; 7 bases map to TRBD1. V lost 5 bases, J lost 2 bases, and 8 bases stayed unmatched. CDR1 SGHAT and CDR2 FQNNGV come from the germline V gene. This CDR3 is built from 15 residues. The DNA of the CDR3 is TGTGCCAGCAGCCGACAGAGGACAGGACAAGAGACCCAGTACTTC. Amino acid sequence: CASSRQRTGQETQYF.

The chain carries TRBV5-4 and TRBJ2-5; D is possibly TRBD1 (5 bases). The germline V gene encodes CDR1 SGHNT and CDR2 YYREEE (reference sequence). Trimming pared 2 bases from V and 2 bases from J, leaving 16 bases between. The CDR3 is made up of 16 amino acids. CDR3 in amino acids: CASSLDSPLTQETQYF. CDR3 sequence (DNA): TGTGCCAGCAGCTTAGACAGCCCCTTAACGCAAGAGACCCAGTACTTC. Together with reference TRBV5-4 and TRBJ2-5, the CDR3 gives the full variable domain: ETGVTQSPTHLIKTRGQQVTLRCSSQSGHNTVSWYQQALGQGPQFIFQYYREEENGRGNFPPRFSGLQFPNYSSELNVNALELDDSALYLCASSLDSPLTQETQYFGPGTRLLVL.

The rearrangement joins TRBV5-1 to TRBJ2-3; TRBD1 might be the D (6 bases). Germline-derived CDR1 and CDR2 are SGHRS and YFSETQ. The germline V and J ends were trimmed by 0 bases and 3 bases, with 11 bases remaining between them. This CDR3 has 15 residues. CDR3 sequence reads: CASSLGGQKTDTQYF. The CDR3 DNA is TGCGCCAGCAGCTTGGGTGGACAGAAAACAGATACGCAGTATTTT.

The chain joins TRBV28 to TRBJ1-5; D possibly corresponds to TRBD1 (5 bases). CDR3 size: 13 residues. The V and J ends lost 7 bases and 3 bases respectively, with 10 bases between them. From germline, CDR1 is MDHEN and CDR2 SYDVKM. The DNA of the CDR3 is TGTGCCAGCATAGGACACACCAATCAGCCCCAGCATTTT. Amino acids: CASIGHTNQPQHF.

The chain couples TRBV7-9 to TRBJ2-7; the D is unclear. The germline V gene has CDR1 SEHNR and CDR2 FQNEAQ (reference sequence). CDR3 length: 13 amino acids. Trimming removed 3 bases at V and 6 bases at J, with 12 bases between. CDR3 in amino acids: CASSLTPKSEQYF. CDR3 nucleotides: TGTGCCAGCAGCTTGACTCCTAAATCCGAGCAGTACTTC.

The chain uses TRBV24-1 and TRBJ1-2, with D possibly being TRBD1 (6 bases). This CDR3 is built from 13 residues. Germline V lookup: CDR1 KGHDR, CDR2 SFDVKD. V shed 7 bases and J shed 1 base, with 9 bases lying between them. CDR3 protein: CATRDSHNYGYTF. CDR3 DNA sequence: TGTGCCACCAGGGACAGCCATAACTATGGCTACACCTTC.

The chain recombines TRBV5-8 with TRBJ2-2; D remains unclear. V gave up 4 bases and J gave up 4 bases, with 5 bases separating them. CDR1 and CDR2 (germline): SGHTS, YDEGEE. The CDR3 has 12 residues. CDR3 amino acids: CASSLITGELFF. The CDR3 DNA sequence: TGTGCCAGCAGCCTAATCACCGGGGAGCTGTTTTTT.

The CDR3 spells CTSSLQMGLASSYNEQFF. Here the CDR3 DNA reads TGCACCAGCAGCCTACAAATGGGACTAGCGAGCTCCTACAATGAGCAGTTCTTC. The chain links TRBV1 to TRBJ2-1; TRBD2 is the table's D call, not checked against the DNA. TRBV1 is a listed pseudogene. This CDR3 spans 18 amino acids.

Only one count was recorded for this clone. CDR3: CASSIGGTESRYF. CDR3 sequence (DNA): TGTGCCAGTAGTATAGGCGGGACAGAGTCACGGTACTTC. This rearrangement joins TRBV19 to TRBJ2-7, with D maybe TRBD1 (7 bases). This CDR3 is built from 13 residues. Trimming pared 1 base from V and 12 bases from J, leaving 16 bases between. CDR1 LNHDA and CDR2 SQIVND come from the germline V gene (reference sequence).